The 19 T cell receptor beta chains in this list originate from one sample, sequenced in a study of cytomegalovirus exposure and HLA in healthy donors. Generated by immunoSEQ multiplex PCR, the TCRdb table keeps only in-frame clones and is missing some. The sample has about 150,000 clones; about 87% are singletons. Material for sequencing was PBMCs. The origin of the receptors is a woman in her 30s in good health and CMV-seropositive.

This chain connects TRBV28 to TRBJ2-7; tentative D call: TRBD2 (5 bases). The CDR3 is 14 amino acids. The germline V gene has CDR1 MDHEN and CDR2 SYDVKM. Trimming cost V 3 bases and J 6 bases, with 15 bases left between them. The CDR3 sequence is CASSLRTSQIEQYF. Here the CDR3 DNA reads TGTGCCAGCAGTTTGCGGACTTCCCAAATCGAGCAGTACTTC. The full variable domain, in which reference TRBV28 and TRBJ2-7 provide the parts outside the CDR3, is DVKVTQSSRYLVKRTGEKVFLECVQDMDHENMFWYRQDPGLGLRLIYFSYDVKMKEKGDIPEGYSVSREKKERFSLILESASTNQTSMYLCASSLRTSQIEQYFGPGTRLTVT.

Regarding this clone: One junction end disagrees with the germline gene, perhaps due to a read error. The V call is TRBV5-5, the J call TRBJ2-7; 16 positions match TRBD2. Germline V gives CDR1 SGHKS, CDR2 YYEKEE (reference sequence). The CDR3 consists of 15 residues. The CDR3 protein is CASSFGTGGLAGGDF. CDR3 coding DNA: TGTGCCAGCAGCTTCGGGACAGGGGGACTAGCGGGAGGGGACTTC. Based on the CDR3 plus reference TRBV5-5 and TRBJ2-7, the full variable domain is DAGVTQSPTHLIKTRGQQVTLRCSPISGHKSVSWYQQVLGQGPQFIFQYYEKEERGRGNFPDRFSARQFPNYSSELNVNALLLGDSALYLCASSFGTGGLAGGDFGPGTRLTVT.

The rearrangement joins TRBV5-1 to TRBJ2-2; 7 bases agree with TRBD1. CDR3 length equals 16 residues. CDR1 is SGHRS, CDR2 YFSETQ, per germline. J was trimmed by 3 bases and V by 7 bases; bases with no gene match: 12. CDR3: CASRKTGMVDTGELFF. Written as DNA, the CDR3 is TGCGCCAGCCGGAAGACAGGGATGGTAGACACCGGGGAGCTGTTTTTT.

The chain uses TRBV6-1 and TRBJ1-1; D possibly corresponds to TRBD1 (5 bases). The CDR3 totals 15 residues. Germline CDR1 and CDR2: MNHNS and SASEGT. V was clipped by 4 bases and J by 4 bases, with 16 bases between them. The chain's CDR3 is CASSVGVGGSTEAFF. CDR3 bases: TGTGCCAGCAGTGTAGGGGTGGGGGGTAGCACTGAAGCTTTCTTT.

The chain combines TRBV5-6 with TRBJ2-3; 7 bases agree with TRBD2. There are 17 residues in the CDR3. Trimming took 2 bases from V and 0 from J; bases not matched to a gene: 9. The V gene's germline CDR1 is SGHDT and CDR2 YYEEEE. The CDR3 spells CASSFQGRGTSTDTQYF. The DNA of the CDR3 is TGTGCCAGCAGCTTTCAAGGGCGGGGGACTAGCACAGATACGCAGTATTTT.

This chain connects TRBV5-1 to TRBJ2-5, with 8 bases that match TRBD2. The CDR3 has 18 residues. The V segment lost 2 bases and the J segment 5 bases; nucleotides outside the gene matches: 17. CDR1 SGHRS and CDR2 YFSETQ come from the germline V gene. The CDR3 reads CASSFVSPGLGLGETQYF. The CDR3 nucleotides are TGCGCCAGCAGCTTTGTCTCACCGGGACTAGGGCTGGGGGAGACCCAGTACTTC.

This chain links TRBV6-1 with TRBJ1-1, with TRBD1 matching 9 bases. CDR1 is MNHNS, CDR2 SASEGT, per germline. V dropped 8 bases and J dropped 1; count of bases not matched to a gene: 5. There are 14 residues in the CDR3. The CDR3: CASSTGGTNTEAFF. DNA for the CDR3: TGTGCCAGCTCGACAGGGGGTACGAACACTGAAGCTTTCTTT.

The chain carries TRBV11-2 and TRBJ2-1; unclear D gene. The CDR3 totals 14 residues. Per the germline V gene, CDR1 is SGHAT and CDR2 is FQNNGV. With 0 bases removed from V and 7 bases from J, the gap between germline ends came to 10 bases. CDR3 region: CASSLDLAGNEQFF. CDR3 in DNA: TGTGCCAGCAGCTTAGATTTAGCCGGGAATGAGCAGTTCTTC.

This chain connects TRBV2 to TRBJ2-1; 8 bases map to TRBD2. V lost 10 bases, J lost 1 base, and 9 bases stayed unmatched. Germline CDR1 reads SNHLY; CDR2 reads FYNNEI. This CDR3 has 15 amino acids. The CDR3 here is CATTFGLASYNEQFF. The CDR3 coding sequence is TGTGCCACCACCTTTGGACTAGCTTCCTACAATGAGCAGTTCTTC.

The chain recombines TRBV27 with TRBJ2-2; D not resolved. The CDR3 consists of 12 residues. Germline V CDR1 and CDR2: MNHEY, SMNVEV (reference sequence). V lost 3 bases and J lost 6, with 5 bases in between. The CDR3, as DNA: TGTGCCAGCAGTTTTTATGCCGGGGAGCTGTTTTTT. It encodes CASSFYAGELFF.

The rearrangement links TRBV4-1 to TRBJ2-3; a possible D gene is TRBD2 (6 bases). Germline CDR1 is MGHRA and CDR2 is YSYEKL. Trimming pared 2 bases from V and 4 bases from J, leaving 19 bases between. The CDR3 contains 17 residues. The chain's CDR3 is CASSQPPGGGRPDTQYF. CDR3 sequence (DNA): TGCGCCAGCAGCCAACCCCCAGGTGGAGGGAGACCAGATACGCAGTATTTT.

This chain's CDR3 is CASSPTYSGTGGRYEQYF. The DNA of the CDR3 is TGTGCCAGCAGCCCTACATACTCCGGGACAGGGGGCCGCTACGAGCAGTACTTC. The V gene is TRBV7-2, the J gene TRBJ2-7, with TRBD1 matching over 12 bases. Germline CDR1 is SGHTA and CDR2 is FQGNSA. CDR3 length: 18 amino acids. The V and J ends lost 5 bases and 3 bases, in that order; junction bases with no gene match: 14.

The gene calls are TRBV5-4 and TRBJ1-1; D may be TRBD1 (5 bases). The V gene's germline CDR1 is SGHNT and CDR2 YYREEE (reference sequence). The CDR3 length is 13 residues. V gave up 4 bases and J gave up 3 bases, with 10 bases separating them. The CDR3 DNA is TGTGCCAGCAGCCCCCAGGGTTACACTGAAGCTTTCTTT. Translation gives CASSPQGYTEAFF.

CDR3 nucleotides: TGTGCCAGCAGTTTACTCACAGCCCCCACAGATACGCAGTATTTT. Translation gives CASSLLTAPTDTQYF. The rearrangement joins TRBV27 to TRBJ2-3, with D hard to call. CDR1 and CDR2 (germline): MNHEY, SMNVEV (reference sequence). Trimming removed 2 bases from V and 2 bases from J, with 11 bases in between. This CDR3 is built from 15 residues.

V gene TRBV2 combines with J gene TRBJ1-4; no definite D call. Germline CDR1 is SNHLY and CDR2 is FYNNEI. V lost 0 bases and J lost 7, with 18 bases in between. The CDR3 is made up of 17 amino acids. CDR3 sequence: CASSEASPFLSGEKLFF. The CDR3 bases are TGTGCCAGCAGTGAAGCGAGCCCCTTTCTTTCGGGTGAAAAACTGTTTTTT.

This clone has just a few counts. This chain links TRBV15 with TRBJ2-6, with a possible D match to TRBD1 (5 bases). Germline V lookup: CDR1 LNHNV, CDR2 YYDKDF (reference sequence). The CDR3 loop spans 16 amino acids. V dropped 0 bases and J dropped 0 bases, with 6 bases sitting between them. The CDR3 DNA reads TGTGCCACCAGCAGAGATCAGGGCTCTGGGGCCAACGTCCTGACTTTC. This sequence encodes CATSRDQGSGANVLTF.

The chain employs TRBV5-1 and TRBJ1-1, with 9 bases matching TRBD1. Trimming cost V 4 bases and J 3 bases; bases outside gene matches: 4. The CDR3 sequence is 14 residues long. Germline CDR1 and CDR2: SGHRS and YFSETQ. CDR3 sequence reads: CASSVWTGDTEAFF. The CDR3 DNA sequence: TGCGCCAGCAGCGTTTGGACAGGGGACACTGAAGCTTTCTTT.

The genes are TRBV6-5 and TRBJ2-3, with D possibly being TRBD2 (6 bases). The germline gives CDR1 MNHEY, CDR2 SVGAGI. The CDR3 runs to 15 residues. The V gene lost 0 bases and the J gene lost 3 bases, with 10 bases spanning the gap. Written as DNA, the CDR3 is TGTGCCAGCAGTTACTCGAGGCTAGCGACAGATACGCAGTATTTT. Protein product: CASSYSRLATDTQYF.

This chain links TRBV4-2 with TRBJ1-1; 9 nucleotides agree with TRBD1. This CDR3 comprises 15 residues. Germline CDR1 LGHNA, CDR2 YNFKEQ. The V segment lost 3 bases and the J segment 11 bases; nucleotides outside the gene matches: 13. The DNA for the CDR3 is TGTGCCAGCAGCCAGGCGGACAGGGGAGAATTTCTGGCTTTCTTT. Its translation is CASSQADRGEFLAFF.